This T cell receptor beta chain was found in a study of CD8+ T cells in alopecia areata. The sample holds a few counts of this clone. Extraction of RNA preceded its reverse transcription into cDNA, which served as the sequencing template. Clones were sequenced by immunoSEQ multiplex PCR, and TCRdb holds only the in-frame ones, with some missing. Of 180,000 or so clones listed, roughly 59% are singletons. Trimming cost V 6 bases and J 3 bases; bases outside gene matches: 8. There are 14 residues in the CDR3. Germline CDR1 is SQVTM and CDR2 is ANQGSEA. Sequencing was performed on CD4+ T cells sorted from blood, taken at week 0. The chain employs TRBV29-1 and TRBJ1-5; 7 bases align to TRBD1. The TCR was taken from a human donor with alopecia areata. The CDR3 nucleotides are TGCAGCGTCAAGACCGGGACAGACAATCAGCCCCAGCATTTT. Protein sequence: CSVKTGTDNQPQHF.